The 21 T cell receptor beta chains below come from one sample, sequenced in a study of cytomegalovirus exposure and HLA in healthy donors. Researchers ran the PCR with 60 Vbeta and 13 Jbeta primers. Method: immunoSEQ multiplex PCR; TCRdb's copy keeps in-frame clones and lacks some. The data contain around 130,000 clones, around 77% of them singletons. Material: PBMCs. The origin of the receptors is a middle-aged man in good health and CMV-seronegative.

V usage is TRBV28 and J usage is TRBJ2-4, with 7 bases aligning to TRBD2. The ends lost 2 bases at V and 0 bases at J; junction bases unmatched: 10. CDR3 length: 18 amino acids. Germline V gene data show CDR1 as MDHEN and CDR2 as SYDVKM. The CDR3 reads CASSLSGEGRVAKNIQYF. The CDR3 DNA reads as TGTGCCAGCAGTTTAAGCGGGGAGGGGAGGGTAGCCAAAAACATTCAGTACTTC.

This clone was seen a handful of times. The chain couples TRBV2 to TRBJ1-4, with D unresolved. This CDR3 is built from 16 residues. The V end lost 6 bases, the J end lost 5 bases, and 19 bases lay between the germline ends. Germline values: CDR1 SNHLY, CDR2 FYNNEI. CDR3 sequence reads: CASSGVPGLGNEKLFF. Written as DNA, the CDR3 is TGTGCCAGCAGCGGGGTACCGGGCCTCGGAAATGAAAAACTGTTTTTT.

This chain joins TRBV15 and TRBJ1-5; 9 positions agree with TRBD1. This CDR3 has 15 amino acids. Looked up from germline, CDR1 is LNHNV and CDR2 is YYDKDF (reference sequence). V dropped 0 bases and J dropped 7; count of bases not matched to a gene: 4. CDR3 region: CATSRDGTGRQPQHF. DNA of the CDR3: TGTGCCACCAGCAGAGATGGGACAGGGAGGCAGCCCCAGCATTTT.

The J gene is TRBJ2-7, the V gene TRBV18, with a weak D call TRBD2 (6 bases). V was pared by 2 bases and J by 4 bases, with 12 bases between. CDR1 and CDR2 (germline): KGHSH, LQKENI. The CDR3 length is 14 residues. CDR3 sequence (DNA): TGTGCCAGCTCACCATGGCGGGACCCGTACGAGCAGTACTTC. Translated: CASSPWRDPYEQYF. The full variable domain, its missing parts supplied by reference TRBV18 and TRBJ2-7, is NAGVMQNPRHLVRRRGQEARLRCSPMKGHSHVYWYRQLPEEGLKFMVYLQKENIIDESGMPKERFSAEFPKEGPSILRIQQVVRGDSAAYFCASSPWRDPYEQYFGPGTRLTVT.

This clone was seen a handful of times. This chain links TRBV5-1 with TRBJ2-1, with 10 bases fitting TRBD2. After removal of 2 bases from V and 6 bases from J, the junction contained 2 bases not matched to a gene. CDR1 SGHRS and CDR2 YFSETQ come from the germline V gene. The length of the CDR3 is 14 residues. The CDR3 reads CASSFSGRSNEQFF. The CDR3 DNA sequence: TGCGCCAGCAGCTTTAGCGGGAGGTCCAATGAGCAGTTCTTC.

This clone was recorded only once. J is TRBJ2-4 and V is TRBV2; D is possibly TRBD1 (5 bases). The CDR3 runs 16 residues. Germline CDR1 and CDR2: SNHLY and FYNNEI. Trimming pared 7 bases from V and 0 bases from J, leaving 16 bases between. The CDR3 loop reads CASTLQATLAKNIQYF. The CDR3 nucleotides are TGTGCCAGCACCCTACAGGCAACACTAGCCAAAAACATTCAGTACTTC.

The genes are TRBV4-3 and TRBJ2-3, with D perhaps TRBD1 (6 bases). The CDR3 consists of 15 residues. CDR1 is LGHNA and CDR2 is YSLEER in the germline V gene. Between the trimmed V and J ends, which lost 2 bases and 6 bases, there was a span of 15 bases. The CDR3 coding sequence is TGCGCCAGCAGCCAATCTTCCAGGGGTTCGGATACGCAGTATTTT. Its translation is CASSQSSRGSDTQYF.

This clone was picked up a small number of times. This rearrangement joins TRBV6-5 to TRBJ2-3; weak D call: TRBD1 (6 bases). Between the trimmed V and J ends, which lost 5 bases and 2 bases, there was a span of 14 bases. Germline lookup yields CDR1 MNHEY and CDR2 SVGAGI. The length of the CDR3 is 15 residues. In nucleotides, the CDR3 is TGTGCCAGCAGTACCGGGGACACCTCCACAGATACGCAGTATTTT. Protein product: CASSTGDTSTDTQYF.

The rearrangement links TRBV7-9 to TRBJ2-7; 7 nucleotides align to TRBD1. Trimming at V came to 5 bases and at J to 4 bases, leaving 11 bases not matched to a gene. The CDR3 totals 15 residues. CDR1 is SEHNR and CDR2 is FQNEAQ in the germline V gene (reference sequence). The CDR3 DNA is TGTGCCAGCAGCGTTAGAGAGACAGGGAATTACGAGCAGTACTTC. Amino acid sequence: CASSVRETGNYEQYF.

The chain links TRBV28 to TRBJ2-7; 7 bases match TRBD1. V shed 6 bases and J 0 bases; nucleotides not matched to a gene: 8. The length of the CDR3 is 15 residues. Germline V gene sequence: CDR1 MDHEN, CDR2 SYDVKM. The CDR3 reads CASSKDRISSYEQYF. As DNA, the CDR3 is TGTGCCAGCAGCAAGGACAGGATTAGCTCCTACGAGCAGTACTTC.

This chain connects TRBV2 to TRBJ2-3, with TRBD2 matching over 9 bases. This CDR3 comprises 16 residues. Germline CDR1 and CDR2: SNHLY and FYNNEI. The V segment lost 3 bases and the J segment 1 base; nucleotides outside the gene matches: 5. CDR3 DNA sequence: TGTGCCAGCAGTGAGGGACTAGCCCCTCGCACAGATACGCAGTATTTT. Residues: CASSEGLAPRTDTQYF.

The J gene is TRBJ2-1, the V gene TRBV16; D may be TRBD1 (6 bases). Per the germline V gene, CDR1 is KGHSY and CDR2 is FQNENV. V was shortened by 4 bases and J by 8 bases, with 15 bases between the two germline ends. The CDR3 has 14 residues. The CDR3 DNA follows: TGTGCCAGCAGCCCCAGACAGGTTTCGGATGAGCAGTTCTTC. It yields the protein CASSPRQVSDEQFF.

This clone was counted between two and nine times. Here the CDR3 reads CASSVRQGNTGELFF. The CDR3 DNA sequence: TGTGCCAGCAGCGTACGACAGGGGAACACCGGGGAGCTGTTTTTT. The chain has TRBV5-4 and TRBJ2-2; TRBD1 matches 7 bases. This CDR3 has 15 amino acids. Germline CDR1 is SGHNT and CDR2 is YYREEE (reference sequence). After removal of 4 bases from V and 1 base from J, the junction contained 4 bases not matched to a gene.

The J gene is TRBJ2-1, the V gene TRBV7-2; 9 bases fit TRBD2. V dropped 1 base and J dropped 13; count of bases not matched to a gene: 8. Germline V gene data show CDR1 as SGHTA and CDR2 as FQGNSA. This CDR3 spans 14 amino acids. CDR3 amino acids: CASSLEEKAGGQFF. The CDR3 region has the DNA TGTGCCAGCAGCTTAGAGGAAAAAGCGGGAGGACAGTTCTTC.

The rearrangement links TRBV5-1 to TRBJ2-1; 11 bases agree with TRBD2. The J segment lost 4 bases and the V segment lost 6 bases, leaving 9 bases of the junction unmatched. The germline gives CDR1 SGHRS, CDR2 YFSETQ. The CDR3 runs to 16 residues. CDR3 sequence: CASTDSGRGPYNEQFF. CDR3 sequence (DNA): TGCGCCAGCACCGATAGCGGGAGGGGGCCTTACAATGAGCAGTTCTTC.

The chain joins TRBV5-1 to TRBJ2-3, with 10 bases fitting TRBD2. After removal of 0 bases from V and 6 bases from J, the junction contained 10 bases not matched to a gene. The CDR3 length is 17 residues. Germline CDR1 reads SGHRS; CDR2 reads YFSETQ. CDR3 nucleotide sequence: TGCGCCAGCAGCTTGGTAGCGGGAGGCTCCGCAGGGGATACGCAGTATTTT. Protein sequence: CASSLVAGGSAGDTQYF.

CDR3 nucleotides: TGTGCCAGCAGTGGGACAGGGACAGATACGCAGTATTTT. Translated: CASSGTGTDTQYF. This chain joins TRBV25-1 and TRBJ2-3, with TRBD1 matching over 8 bases. This CDR3 is 13 amino acids long. Looked up from germline, CDR1 is MGHDK and CDR2 is SYGVNS. V shed 4 bases and J 3 bases; nucleotides not matched to a gene: 0.

The CDR3 loop is CASSLTRSSNEQFF. CDR3 sequence (DNA): TGTGCCAGCAGCCTGACAAGGTCGTCCAATGAGCAGTTCTTC. The chain combines TRBV11-3 with TRBJ2-1; D gene uncertain. Germline CDR1 reads SGHNT; CDR2 reads YENEEA. There are 14 residues in the CDR3. V lost 5 bases to trimming and J lost 6 bases, with 14 bases between them.

The chain carries TRBV5-1 and TRBJ2-7; D gene ambiguous. CDR3 length equals 14 residues. Per germline, CDR1 SGHRS and CDR2 YFSETQ. Trimming cost V 0 bases and J 2 bases, with 9 bases left between them. The chain's CDR3 is CASSLAPETYEQYF. CDR3 DNA: TGCGCCAGCAGCTTGGCCCCGGAGACCTACGAGCAGTACTTC.

V and J are TRBV27 and TRBJ1-2, with 10 bases aligning to TRBD1. J was trimmed by 13 bases and V by 7 bases; bases with no gene match: 9. CDR1 and CDR2 (germline): MNHEY, SMNVEV (reference sequence). This CDR3 is built from 12 residues. The CDR3 is CASTSSGQGFTF. As DNA, the CDR3 is TGTGCCAGCACGTCCTCGGGACAGGGGTTCACCTTC.

The chain links TRBV9 to TRBJ2-7; possible D gene TRBD1, 6 bases. The CDR3 has 15 amino acids. CDR1 and CDR2 (germline): SGDLS, YYNGEE. V gave up 0 bases and J gave up 7 bases, with 17 bases separating them. CDR3 amino acids: CASSVVPGALGEQYF. As DNA, the CDR3 is TGTGCCAGCAGCGTAGTACCAGGGGCGCTGGGAGAGCAGTACTTC.